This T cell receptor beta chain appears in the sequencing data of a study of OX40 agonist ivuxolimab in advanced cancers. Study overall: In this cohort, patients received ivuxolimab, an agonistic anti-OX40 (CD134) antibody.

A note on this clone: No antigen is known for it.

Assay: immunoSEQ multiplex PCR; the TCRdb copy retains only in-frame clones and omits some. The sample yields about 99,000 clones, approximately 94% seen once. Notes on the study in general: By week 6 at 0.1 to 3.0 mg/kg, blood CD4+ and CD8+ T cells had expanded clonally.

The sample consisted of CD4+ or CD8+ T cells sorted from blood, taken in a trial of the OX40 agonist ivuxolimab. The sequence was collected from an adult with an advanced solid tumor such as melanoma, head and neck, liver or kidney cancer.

In DNA, the CDR3 is TGTGCCACCGGGGAAAGATCGAACACAGATACGCAGTATTTT. Its protein product is CATGERSNTDTQYF. The chain links TRBV27 to TRBJ2-3, with a possible D match to TRBD2 (5 bases). CDR1 MNHEY and CDR2 SMNVEV come from the germline V gene (reference sequence). Trimming left V 10 bases short and J 2 bases short, with 16 bases between. The CDR3 covers 14 residues.